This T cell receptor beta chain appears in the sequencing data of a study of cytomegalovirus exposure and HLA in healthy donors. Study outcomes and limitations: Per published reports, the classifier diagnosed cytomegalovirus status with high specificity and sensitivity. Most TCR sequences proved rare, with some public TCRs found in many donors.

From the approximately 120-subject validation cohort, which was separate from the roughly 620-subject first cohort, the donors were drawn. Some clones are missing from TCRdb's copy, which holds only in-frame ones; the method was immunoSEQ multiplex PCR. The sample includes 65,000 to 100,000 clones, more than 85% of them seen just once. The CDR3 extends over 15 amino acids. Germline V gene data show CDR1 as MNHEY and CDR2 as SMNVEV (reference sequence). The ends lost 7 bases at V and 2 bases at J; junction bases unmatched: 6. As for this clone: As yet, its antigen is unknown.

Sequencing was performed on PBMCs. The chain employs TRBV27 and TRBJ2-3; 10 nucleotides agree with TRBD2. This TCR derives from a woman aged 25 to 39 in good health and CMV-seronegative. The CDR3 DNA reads TGTGCCAGCACCGGACTAGCGGCACCCACAGATACGCAGTATTTT. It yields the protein CASTGLAAPTDTQYF.